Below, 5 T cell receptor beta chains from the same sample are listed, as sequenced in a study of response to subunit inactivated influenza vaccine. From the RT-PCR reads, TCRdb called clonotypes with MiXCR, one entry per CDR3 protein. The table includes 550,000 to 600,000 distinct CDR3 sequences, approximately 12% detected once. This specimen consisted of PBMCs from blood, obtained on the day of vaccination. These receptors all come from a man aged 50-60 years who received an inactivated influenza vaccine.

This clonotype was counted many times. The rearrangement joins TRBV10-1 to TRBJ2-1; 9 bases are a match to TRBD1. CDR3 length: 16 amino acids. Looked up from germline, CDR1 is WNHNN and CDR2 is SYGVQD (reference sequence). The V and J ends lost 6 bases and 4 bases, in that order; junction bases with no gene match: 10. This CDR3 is CASSATGTGTYNEQFF. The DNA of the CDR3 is TGCGCCAGCAGCGCGACCGGGACAGGGACGTACAATGAGCAGTTCTTC.

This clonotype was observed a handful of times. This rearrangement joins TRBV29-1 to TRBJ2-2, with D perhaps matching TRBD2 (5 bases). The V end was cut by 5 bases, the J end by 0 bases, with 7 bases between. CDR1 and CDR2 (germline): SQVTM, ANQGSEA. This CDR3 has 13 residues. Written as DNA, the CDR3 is TGCAGCGTTAGCGGTTCGAACACCGGGGAGCTGTTTTTT. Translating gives CSVSGSNTGELFF.

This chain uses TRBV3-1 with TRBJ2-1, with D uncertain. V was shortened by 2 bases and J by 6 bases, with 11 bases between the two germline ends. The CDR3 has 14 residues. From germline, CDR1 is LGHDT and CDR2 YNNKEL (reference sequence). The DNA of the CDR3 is TGTGCCAGCAGCCAATTTCAACAGCTCAATGAGCAGTTCTTC. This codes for CASSQFQQLNEQFF.

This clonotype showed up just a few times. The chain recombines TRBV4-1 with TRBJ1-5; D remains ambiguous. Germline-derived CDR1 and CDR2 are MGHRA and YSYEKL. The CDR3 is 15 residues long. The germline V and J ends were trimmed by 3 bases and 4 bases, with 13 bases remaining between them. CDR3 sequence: CASSQGDIFNQPQHF. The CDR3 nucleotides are TGCGCCAGCAGCCAGGGTGACATCTTTAATCAGCCCCAGCATTTT.

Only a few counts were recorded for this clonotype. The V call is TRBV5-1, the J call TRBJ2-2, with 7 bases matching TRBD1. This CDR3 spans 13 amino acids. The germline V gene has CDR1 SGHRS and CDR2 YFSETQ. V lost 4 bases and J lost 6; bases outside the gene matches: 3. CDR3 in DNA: TGCGCCAGCAGCGGAGGACAGGCCGGGGAGCTGTTTTTT. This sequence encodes CASSGGQAGELFF.